A selection of T cell receptor beta chains follows, all from one sample in a study of T-cell reconstitution after alpha-beta-depleted transplantation in children. TCRdb analysed the PCR reads with MiXCR anew, one entry per CDR3 protein. The sample consists of 450,000 to 700,000 distinct CDR3 sequences, 25% to 30% of them appearing once. Sequenced here: PBMCs, sampled before TCRalphabeta/CD19-depleted stem cell transplant. The receptors were sampled from a boy younger than two with Wiskott-Aldrich syndrome, due to receive a stem cell transplant. Both conserved end residues are part of each CDR3. Fields, in order: D gene, J gene, clone size, V gene, CDR3 protein, CDR3 DNA. D genes are given only for firm matches. Some rows mark clone size as missing; the rest say once, few, many or name a class of expanded clone.

D gene: TRBD1
J gene: TRBJ1-5
clone size: .
V gene: TRBV7-2
CDR3 protein: CASSDRDRGDGQPQHF
CDR3 DNA: TGTGCCAGCAGCGACCGGGACAGGGGAGATGGTCAGCCCCAGCATTTT

D gene: .
J gene: TRBJ1-2
clone size: few
V gene: TRBV20-1
CDR3 protein: CSASKTGSDGTF
CDR3 DNA: TGCAGTGCTAGTAAGACAGGAAGCGATGGAACCTTC

D gene: TRBD2
J gene: TRBJ2-1
clone size: .
V gene: TRBV5-1
CDR3 protein: CASSSLAGMGNEQFF
CDR3 DNA: TGCGCCAGCAGCTCACTAGCGGGAATGGGCAATGAGCAGTTCTTC

D gene: .
J gene: TRBJ1-2
clone size: few
V gene: TRBV20-1
CDR3 protein: CSASELGGAVRYGYTF
CDR3 DNA: TGCAGTGCTAGCGAGTTGGGAGGGGCCGTCCGCTATGGCTACACCTTC

D gene: TRBD2
J gene: TRBJ2-2
clone size: few
V gene: TRBV20-1
CDR3 protein: CSARASGRAITGELFF
CDR3 DNA: TGCAGTGCTAGAGCTAGCGGGAGGGCCATCACCGGGGAGCTGTTTTTT

D gene: TRBD2
J gene: TRBJ2-1
clone size: few
V gene: TRBV5-1
CDR3 protein: CASSLAGTSYNEQFF
CDR3 DNA: TGCGCCAGCAGCTTGGCCGGGACTAGCTACAATGAGCAGTTCTTC

D gene: TRBD1
J gene: TRBJ2-3
clone size: .
V gene: TRBV29-1
CDR3 protein: CSARQGPDTQYF
CDR3 DNA: TGCAGCGCCCGACAGGGCCCAGATACGCAGTATTTT

D gene: TRBD2
J gene: TRBJ2-7
clone size: .
V gene: TRBV18
CDR3 protein: CASSPRSGSFHEQYF
CDR3 DNA: TGTGCCAGCTCACCCCGTAGCGGGAGTTTCCACGAGCAGTACTTC

D gene: .
J gene: TRBJ1-1
clone size: .
V gene: TRBV5-5
CDR3 protein: CASSPGDWNTEAFF
CDR3 DNA: TGTGCCAGCAGCCCCGGTGATTGGAACACTGAAGCTTTCTTT

D gene: .
J gene: TRBJ1-1
clone size: .
V gene: TRBV5-1
CDR3 protein: CASSETTDLNEAFF
CDR3 DNA: TGCGCCAGCAGCGAAACGACAGATCTTAATGAAGCTTTCTTT

D gene: .
J gene: TRBJ1-2
clone size: .
V gene: TRBV20-1
CDR3 protein: CSASSGPGGYTF
CDR3 DNA: TGCAGTGCTAGCTCAGGGCCGGGAGGCTACACCTTC

D gene: .
J gene: TRBJ2-7
clone size: few
V gene: TRBV2
CDR3 protein: CASSEARGTVYEQYF
CDR3 DNA: TGTGCCAGCAGTGAAGCCCGGGGGACCGTCTACGAGCAGTACTTC

D gene: .
J gene: TRBJ2-1
clone size: .
V gene: TRBV28
CDR3 protein: CASSPGGSEQFF
CDR3 DNA: TGTGCCAGCAGTCCCGGGGGCAGTGAGCAGTTCTTC

D gene: .
J gene: TRBJ2-3
clone size: few
V gene: TRBV10-3
CDR3 protein: CAIASQGRDTQYF
CDR3 DNA: TGTGCCATCGCGAGCCAGGGTCGTGATACGCAGTATTTT

D gene: .
J gene: TRBJ2-3
clone size: .
V gene: TRBV5-1
CDR3 protein: CASSPDGRSTDTQYF
CDR3 DNA: TGCGCCAGCAGCCCCGACGGACGGTCCACAGATACGCAGTATTTT

D gene: .
J gene: TRBJ1-1
clone size: few
V gene: TRBV19
CDR3 protein: CASSMASEAFF
CDR3 DNA: TGTGCCAGTAGTATGGCGAGTGAAGCTTTCTTT

D gene: .
J gene: TRBJ1-4
clone size: .
V gene: TRBV20-1
CDR3 protein: CSARGLSNEKLFF
CDR3 DNA: TGCAGTGCTAGGGGACTCTCTAATGAAAAACTGTTTTTT

D gene: TRBD2
J gene: TRBJ2-1
clone size: few
V gene: TRBV28
CDR3 protein: CASSSPEGLGYNEQFF
CDR3 DNA: TGTGCCAGCAGTTCGCCGGAGGGACTAGGATACAATGAGCAGTTCTTC

D gene: .
J gene: TRBJ2-7
clone size: .
V gene: TRBV7-9
CDR3 protein: CASSDTKDSYEQYF
CDR3 DNA: TGTGCCAGCAGCGACACTAAGGACAGCTACGAGCAGTACTTC

D gene: .
J gene: TRBJ2-1
clone size: .
V gene: TRBV5-1
CDR3 protein: CASSSAGARYNEQFF
CDR3 DNA: TGCGCCAGCAGCTCGGCGGGGGCCCGGTACAATGAGCAGTTCTTC

D gene: TRBD1
J gene: TRBJ2-7
clone size: .
V gene: TRBV4-1
CDR3 protein: CASSQEAGGREQYF
CDR3 DNA: TGCGCCAGCAGCCAAGAAGCAGGGGGAAGAGAGCAGTACTTC

D gene: TRBD1
J gene: TRBJ2-4
clone size: .
V gene: TRBV27
CDR3 protein: CASSDLTGVDKNIQYF
CDR3 DNA: TGTGCCAGCAGTGACCTAACAGGGGTGGACAAAAACATTCAGTACTTC

D gene: TRBD1
J gene: TRBJ2-7
clone size: .
V gene: TRBV28
CDR3 protein: CATRRQGNGNEQYF
CDR3 DNA: TGTGCCACCAGAAGACAGGGGAATGGTAACGAGCAGTACTTC

D gene: TRBD2
J gene: TRBJ2-3
clone size: .
V gene: TRBV5-6
CDR3 protein: CASSEELATPRTDTQYF
CDR3 DNA: TGTGCCAGCAGCGAGGAACTAGCGACCCCGAGGACAGATACGCAGTATTTT

D gene: TRBD2
J gene: TRBJ2-7
clone size: .
V gene: TRBV3-1
CDR3 protein: CASSQAPAGGPYEQYF
CDR3 DNA: TGTGCCAGCAGCCAAGCACCAGCGGGAGGACCCTACGAGCAGTACTTC

D gene: TRBD2
J gene: TRBJ2-3
clone size: .
V gene: TRBV5-1
CDR3 protein: CASSLEAGFLPDTQYF
CDR3 DNA: TGCGCCAGCAGCTTGGAAGCGGGATTCCTCCCAGATACGCAGTATTTT

D gene: .
J gene: TRBJ2-1
clone size: .
V gene: TRBV5-1
CDR3 protein: CASSFRANNDEQFF
CDR3 DNA: TGCGCCAGCAGTTTCAGGGCCAATAATGATGAGCAGTTCTTC

D gene: TRBD2
J gene: TRBJ2-5
clone size: .
V gene: TRBV7-2
CDR3 protein: CASSLATGGSTGETQYF
CDR3 DNA: TGTGCCAGCAGCTTAGCGACCGGCGGGAGTACTGGAGAGACCCAGTACTTC

D gene: TRBD1
J gene: TRBJ1-5
clone size: few
V gene: TRBV4-2
CDR3 protein: CASSQIHRGYDQPQHF
CDR3 DNA: TGTGCCAGCAGCCAAATACACAGGGGTTACGATCAGCCCCAGCATTTT